One and the same sample provided the 15 T cell receptor beta chains below, sequenced in a study of T cells in Graves' hyperthyroidism and ophthalmopathy. The CDR3 regions of TCR beta were amplified from RNA transcripts. The TCR CDR3 first-round RT-PCR relied on the HTBI primer set. MiXCR, applied by TCRdb to the multiplex PCR reads, yields one record per CDR3 protein. The data show over 650,000 distinct CDR3 sequences, about 15% seen once. Sample: blood. These receptors were taken from a man aged 18 to 35 with Graves' hyperthyroidism.

This clonotype came up a few times. The chain uses TRBV7-9 and TRBJ1-1; 9 bases match TRBD1. V dropped 6 bases and J dropped 5; count of bases not matched to a gene: 7. This CDR3 comprises 14 residues. Germline V gives CDR1 SEHNR, CDR2 FQNEAQ (reference sequence). The CDR3 protein is CASRTGQGKTEAFF. CDR3 sequence (DNA): TGTGCCAGCAGAACGGGACAGGGTAAGACTGAAGCTTTCTTT.

The J gene is TRBJ1-2, the V gene TRBV20-1; 7 bases map to TRBD1. CDR1 DFQATT and CDR2 SNEGSKA come from the germline V gene (reference sequence). CDR3 size: 13 residues. V shed 3 bases, J shed 5 bases, and the junction held 6 bases outside the gene matches. The CDR3 spells CSASPGQIYGYTF. The CDR3, as DNA: TGCAGTGCTAGCCCGGGACAGATATATGGCTACACCTTC.

The J gene is TRBJ2-7, the V gene TRBV5-1; TRBD2 matches 7 bases. There are 17 residues in the CDR3. Germline CDR1 reads SGHRS; CDR2 reads YFSETQ. V shed 0 bases and J 3 bases; nucleotides not matched to a gene: 12. The DNA of the CDR3 is TGCGCCAGCAGCTTGGGCCCACTAGCGTCAACTCTCTACGAGCAGTACTTC. Its protein is CASSLGPLASTLYEQYF.

This clonotype occurred many times. The chain employs TRBV2 and TRBJ2-7, with D unclear. Germline CDR1 and CDR2: SNHLY and FYNNEI. Trimming pared 8 bases from V and 6 bases from J, leaving 11 bases between. The CDR3 spans 11 residues. CDR3: CASGSRSEQYF. CDR3 nucleotide sequence: TGTGCCAGCGGCTCGCGTTCCGAGCAGTACTTC.

This clonotype was counted at least ten times. This rearrangement joins TRBV30 to TRBJ1-1; D gene uncertain. Trimming pared 4 bases from V and 0 bases from J, leaving 9 bases between. Germline loops: CDR1 GTSNPN, CDR2 SVGIG (reference sequence). The CDR3 is 13 amino acids. CDR3 sequence reads: CAWNPSLNTEAFF. Written as DNA, the CDR3 is TGTGCCTGGAATCCGTCCTTGAACACTGAAGCTTTCTTT.

This clonotype was seen repeatedly, ten times or more. V gene TRBV12-3 or TRBV12-4 combines with J gene TRBJ2-7; 8 positions agree with TRBD2. This CDR3 comprises 14 residues. Unmatched junction bases numbered 9, after V lost 6 bases and J lost 5 bases. The CDR3 loop reads CASSTGGLRDEQYF. The CDR3 nucleotides read TGTGCCAGCAGCACGGGGGGGCTCAGGGACGAGCAGTACTTC.

This clonotype showed up many times. The chain couples TRBV20-1 to TRBJ2-1, with 8 bases identical to TRBD2. This CDR3 has 13 amino acids. Germline CDR1 and CDR2: DFQATT and SNEGSKA (reference sequence). The ends lost 5 bases at V and 8 bases at J; junction bases unmatched: 8. CDR3 DNA: TGCAGTGCTGAATCGTACGGGGGGGATGAGCAGTTCTTC. Protein: CSAESYGGDEQFF.

This clonotype has a count of ten or more. The V and J genes are TRBV24-1 and TRBJ2-2; 13 positions match TRBD2. Germline assignment: CDR1 KGHDR and CDR2 SFDVKD. The CDR3 runs to 17 residues. The V segment lost 5 bases and the J segment 2 bases; nucleotides outside the gene matches: 4. The CDR3 nucleotides are TGTGCCACCAGTGGCACTAGCGGGAGGGCCAACACCGGGGAGCTGTTTTTT. It translates to CATSGTSGRANTGELFF.

This clonotype was counted many times. The rearrangement joins TRBV30 to TRBJ1-3, with D possibly being TRBD1 (5 bases). Germline V gene lookup returns CDR1 GTSNPN and CDR2 SVGIG (reference sequence). Trimming shortened V by 4 bases and J by 0 bases, and 13 bases separated the two germline ends. The CDR3 extends over 15 amino acids. The CDR3 region has the DNA TGTGCCTGGACCCGGGACGGAGGCTCTGGAAACACCATATATTTT. It is translated as CAWTRDGGSGNTIYF.

J is TRBJ2-3 and V is TRBV29-1; D may be TRBD1 or TRBD2 (6 bases each). This CDR3 spans 15 amino acids. Trimming cost V 4 bases and J 4 bases, with 18 bases left between them. Germline V CDR1 and CDR2: SQVTM, ANQGSEA. As DNA, the CDR3 is TGCAGCGTTGGTTTGGTAGGGGGGCGCGCAGATACGCAGTATTTT. Amino acids: CSVGLVGGRADTQYF.

J is TRBJ2-7 and V is TRBV6-2 or TRBV6-3; 11 nucleotides line up with TRBD2. CDR3 size: 17 residues. The germline V gene has CDR1 MNHEY and CDR2 SVGEGT. Trimming took 4 bases from V and 5 from J; bases not matched to a gene: 13. CDR3 sequence: CASSLGLTSGATHEQYF. As DNA, the CDR3 is TGTGCCAGCAGTTTGGGGTTGACTAGCGGGGCCACCCACGAGCAGTACTTC.

This chain connects TRBV4-1 to TRBJ2-7; TRBD2 agrees at 9 bases. This CDR3 has 16 amino acids. The trim removed 1 base at V and 2 bases at J, leaving 6 bases unmatched. The germline V gene has CDR1 MGHRA and CDR2 YSYEKL. Here the CDR3 DNA reads TGCGCCAGCAGCCAAGGTAGCGGGAGAAACCCCTACGAGCAGTACTTC. Its protein is CASSQGSGRNPYEQYF.

At least ten counts were recorded for this clonotype. The rearrangement links TRBV20-1 to TRBJ1-1, with D uncertain. Germline V CDR1 and CDR2: DFQATT, SNEGSKA (reference sequence). CDR3 length: 13 amino acids. V was shortened by 6 bases and J by 0 bases, with 11 bases between the two germline ends. CDR3 residues: CSAPRALNTEAFF. The DNA of the CDR3 is TGCAGTGCCCCGAGGGCCTTGAACACTGAAGCTTTCTTT.

The J gene is TRBJ2-1, the V gene TRBV9; 10 bases are shared with TRBD1. The V segment lost 4 bases and the J segment 6 bases; nucleotides outside the gene matches: 7. Germline CDR1 SGDLS, CDR2 YYNGEE. The CDR3 totals 15 residues. The CDR3 protein is CASSFRGQGSNEQFF. Written as DNA, the CDR3 is TGTGCCAGCAGCTTTAGGGGACAGGGGTCCAATGAGCAGTTCTTC.

The chain uses TRBV25-1 and TRBJ2-5; tentative D call: TRBD1 (5 bases). Germline V gives CDR1 MGHDK, CDR2 SYGVNS. Trimming removed 2 bases at V and 3 bases at J, with 10 bases between. There are 14 residues in the CDR3. CDR3 nucleotide sequence: TGTGCCAGCAGTGAAGTTGCAGGGAAAGAGACCCAGTACTTC. Protein sequence: CASSEVAGKETQYF.